A selection of T cell receptor beta chains follows, all from one sample in a study of post-analysis software for immune sequencing data. TCRdb reprocessed the PCR reads via MiXCR and lists one record per CDR3 protein. The sample lists more than 450,000 distinct CDR3 sequences; around 36% were seen once. Sequencing input: blood. The source is a girl aged 2-17 years with multiple sclerosis. Both conserved end residues are trimmed from each CDR3. The D gene is left open where the match is weak.

>TRBV5-1|TRBJ2-4|TRBD1
ASSSQPPTGTGDIQY
>TRBV18|TRBJ2-7|.
ASSPLARLQAEQY
>TRBV11-2|TRBJ2-2|TRBD1
ASRTGTVSTGELF
>TRBV5-6|TRBJ1-1|.
ASSLMVQVANTEAF
>TRBV5-1|TRBJ1-1|.
ASSLETLDTEAF
>TRBV15|TRBJ2-5|TRBD2
ATSNWTSGAQETQY
>TRBV20-1|TRBJ2-1|.
SASNVNEQF
>TRBV7-9|TRBJ1-1|.
ASSLGQGSF
>TRBV27|TRBJ2-7|TRBD2
ASKIAGGLYEQY
>TRBV18|TRBJ2-5|.
ASSPPPGEETQY
>TRBV27|TRBJ2-3|.
ASGGGSTDTQY
>TRBV12-3/TRBV12-4|TRBJ2-1|.
ASSLGWGYEQF
>TRBV2|TRBJ2-3|.
ASSEEGWGDTQY
>TRBV10-3|TRBJ1-2|TRBD1
AISEGSGGFRGYT
>TRBV5-1|TRBJ2-1|TRBD1
ASSVAPGQGIEQF
>TRBV5-1|TRBJ1-4|TRBD1
ASSLRGQDYEKLF
>TRBV18|TRBJ2-1|.
ASSPGQTNNEQF
>TRBV9|.|.
ASSPGVASDEQY
>TRBV5-1|TRBJ2-7|.
ASSFDSTDEQY
>TRBV28|TRBJ2-1|.
ASGGGGTYNEQF
>TRBV15|TRBJ2-5|TRBD1
ATSRDQGTGLKTQY
>TRBV20-1|TRBJ1-5|.
SAVDVGAGNQPQH
>TRBV7-6|TRBJ1-1|.
ASSPLRQLNTEAF
>TRBV6-5|TRBJ1-2|.
ASSYSSQGIVGYT
>TRBV4-1|TRBJ1-1|.
ASSQVRRADTEAF
>TRBV5-1|TRBJ2-3|.
ASSIDDTQY
>TRBV5-1|TRBJ1-2|.
ASSSPKRHNSGNYGYT
>TRBV4-1|TRBJ2-5|.
ASSQEAPRAGEQY
>TRBV7-9|TRBJ2-3|.
ASSLRAGLTDTQY
>TRBV24-1|TRBJ2-5|.
ATSDGWETQY
>TRBV7-2|TRBJ2-1|TRBD2
ASSFSPGTSGGRWF
>TRBV20-1|TRBJ2-1|TRBD2
SARNPGGLNNEQF
>TRBV20-1|TRBJ1-5|TRBD1
SARGQGAGNQPQH
>TRBV7-2|TRBJ2-1|.
ASSLVLGAYNEQF
>TRBV7-3|TRBJ2-5|.
ASSLRTAAGEQY
>TRBV11-3|TRBJ2-5|.
ASSTGSLGETQY
>TRBV5-1|TRBJ2-3|TRBD2
ASSFGGGPDTQY
>TRBV6-6|TRBJ2-5|.
ASSYVAKQETQY
>TRBV18|TRBJ2-5|.
ASSPLRGQETQY
>TRBV10-3|.|.
AISDREEGEQY
>TRBV11-2|TRBJ2-7|.
ASSFTANEQY
>TRBV3-1|TRBJ2-3|.
ASSPRWRDTQY
>TRBV5-1|TRBJ2-2|TRBD2
AGSLELAGTGERF
>TRBV6-1|TRBJ2-7|.
ASSEEGSASYEQY
>TRBV28|TRBJ1-2|TRBD1
ASSSTGGKGYT
>TRBV5-5|TRBJ2-7|.
ASSSGPYEQY
>TRBV9|TRBJ2-7|.
ASSVGTQSSYEQY
>TRBV29-1|TRBJ2-3|.
SVVGGTVLDTQY